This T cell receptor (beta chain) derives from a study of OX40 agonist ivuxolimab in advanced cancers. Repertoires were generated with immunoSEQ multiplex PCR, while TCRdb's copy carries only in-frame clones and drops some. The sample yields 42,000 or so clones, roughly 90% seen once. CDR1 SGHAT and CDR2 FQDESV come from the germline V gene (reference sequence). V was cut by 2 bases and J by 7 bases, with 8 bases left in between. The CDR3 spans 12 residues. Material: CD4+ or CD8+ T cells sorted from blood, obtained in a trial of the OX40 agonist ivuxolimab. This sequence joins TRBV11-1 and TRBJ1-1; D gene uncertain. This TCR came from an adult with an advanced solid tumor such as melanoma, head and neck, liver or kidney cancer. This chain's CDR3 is CASSLLGSEAFF. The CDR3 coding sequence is TGTGCCAGCAGCTTATTGGGTAGTGAAGCTTTCTTT.